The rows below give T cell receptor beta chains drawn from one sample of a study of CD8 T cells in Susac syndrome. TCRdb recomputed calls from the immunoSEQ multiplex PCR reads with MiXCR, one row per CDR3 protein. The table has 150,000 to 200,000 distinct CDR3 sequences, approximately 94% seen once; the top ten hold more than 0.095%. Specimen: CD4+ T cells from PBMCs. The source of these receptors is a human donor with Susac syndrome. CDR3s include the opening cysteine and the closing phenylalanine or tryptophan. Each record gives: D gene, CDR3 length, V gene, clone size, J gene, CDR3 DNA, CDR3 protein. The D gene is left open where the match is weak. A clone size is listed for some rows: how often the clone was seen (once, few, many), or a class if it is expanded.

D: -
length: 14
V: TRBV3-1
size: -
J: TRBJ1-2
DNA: TGTGCCAGCAGCCCGGGACGGATTCTCTATGGCTACACCTTC
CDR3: CASSPGRILYGYTF

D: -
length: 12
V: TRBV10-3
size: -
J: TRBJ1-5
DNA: TGTGCCACCCGACAGTCCAATCAGCCCCAGCATTTT
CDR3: CATRQSNQPQHF

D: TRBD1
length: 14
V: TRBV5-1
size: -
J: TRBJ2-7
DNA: TGCGCCAGCAGCGCTCGGGACAGATCTTACGAGCAGTACTTC
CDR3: CASSARDRSYEQYF

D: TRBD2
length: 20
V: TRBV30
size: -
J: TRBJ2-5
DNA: TGTGCCTGGCCCGACCTGAGACTAGCGGGGGCCCAGGGAGGACAAGAGACCCAGTACTTC
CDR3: CAWPDLRLAGAQGGQETQYF

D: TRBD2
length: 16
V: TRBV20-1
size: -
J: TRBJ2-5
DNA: TGCAGTGCTTCCCGGGGCAGCGGGGGCCAGGGAGAGACCCAGTACTTC
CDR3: CSASRGSGGQGETQYF

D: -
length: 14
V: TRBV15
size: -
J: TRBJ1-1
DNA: TGTGCCACCAGCAGACCTCTTAGACAGGTTGAAGCTTTCTTT
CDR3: CATSRPLRQVEAFF

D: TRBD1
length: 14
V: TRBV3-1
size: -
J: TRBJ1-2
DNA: TGTGCCAGCAGCCCGACAGGGGCTAACTATGGCTACACCTTC
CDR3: CASSPTGANYGYTF

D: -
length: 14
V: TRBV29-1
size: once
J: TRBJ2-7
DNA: TGCAGCGTTGGTGGAGGAGGGAGCTCCTACGAGCAGTACTTC
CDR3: CSVGGGGSSYEQYF

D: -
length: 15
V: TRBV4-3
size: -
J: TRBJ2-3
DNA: TGCGCCAGCTCTCCTGTGGAGACTAACACAGATACGCAGTATTTT
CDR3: CASSPVETNTDTQYF

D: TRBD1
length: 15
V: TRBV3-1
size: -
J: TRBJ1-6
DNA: TGTGCCAGCAGCCAGGAGGCAGGGGGCAATTCACCCCTCCACTTT
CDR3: CASSQEAGGNSPLHF

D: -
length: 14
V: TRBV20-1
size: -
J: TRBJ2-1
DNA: TGCAGTGCAGTGACAGGTCGGGGGTACAATGAGCAGTTCTTC
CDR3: CSAVTGRGYNEQFF

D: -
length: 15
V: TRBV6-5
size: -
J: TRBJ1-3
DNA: TGTGCCAGCAGCGGGCCCGGGAACGTCGGAAACACCATATATTTT
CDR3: CASSGPGNVGNTIYF

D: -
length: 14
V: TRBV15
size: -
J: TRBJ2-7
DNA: TGTGCCACCAGCAGAGGAAGGGTTCCGGGCGAGCAGTACTTC
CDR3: CATSRGRVPGEQYF

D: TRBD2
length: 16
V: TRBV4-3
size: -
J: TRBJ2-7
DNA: TGCGCCAGCAGCCAAGGGACTAGCGGGGCCGCCTACGAGCAGTACTTC
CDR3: CASSQGTSGAAYEQYF

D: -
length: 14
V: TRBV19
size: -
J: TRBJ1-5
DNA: TGTGCCAGTAGTCAACTTTCGAGGGGTCAGCCCCAGCATTTT
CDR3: CASSQLSRGQPQHF

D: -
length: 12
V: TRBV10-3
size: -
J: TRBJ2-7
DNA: TGTGCCATCAGTGAGAGCTCCTACGAGCAGTACTTC
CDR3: CAISESSYEQYF

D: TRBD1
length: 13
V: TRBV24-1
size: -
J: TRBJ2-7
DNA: TGTGCCACCCGGGAACAGGGGGCTTACGAGCAGTACTTC
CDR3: CATREQGAYEQYF

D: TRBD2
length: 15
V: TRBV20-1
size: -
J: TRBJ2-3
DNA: TGCAGTGCCCAGACTAGCGGGGGGATAACAGATACGCAGTATTTT
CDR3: CSAQTSGGITDTQYF

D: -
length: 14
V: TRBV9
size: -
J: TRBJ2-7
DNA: TGTGCCAGCAGCGTAGGAGGCAGGGCCCACGAGCAGTACTTC
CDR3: CASSVGGRAHEQYF

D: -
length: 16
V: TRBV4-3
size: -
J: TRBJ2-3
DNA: TGCGCCAGCAGCCAAGATCTGGCTAGCGTAACAGATACGCAGTATTTT
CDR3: CASSQDLASVTDTQYF

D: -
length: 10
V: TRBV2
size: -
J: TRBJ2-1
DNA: TGTGCCAGCAGTGTACGCGAGCAGTTCTTC
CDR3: CASSVREQFF

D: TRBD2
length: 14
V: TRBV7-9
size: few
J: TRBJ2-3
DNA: TGTGCCAGCGGATCCGGGACTAGTGTGGATACGCAGTATTTT
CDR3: CASGSGTSVDTQYF

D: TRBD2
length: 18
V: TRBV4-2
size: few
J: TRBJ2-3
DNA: TGTGCCAGCAGCCAAGGGACTAGCGGGGGCCCGAGCACAGATACGCAGTATTTT
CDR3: CASSQGTSGGPSTDTQYF

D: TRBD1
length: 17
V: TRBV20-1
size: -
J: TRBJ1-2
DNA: TGCAGTGCTAGTATCCCCGCCGGGACAGGGGGTAATTATGGCTACACCTTC
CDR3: CSASIPAGTGGNYGYTF

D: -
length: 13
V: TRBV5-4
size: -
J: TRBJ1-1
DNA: TGTGCCAGCAGCTTGGACAAGGGCAGTGAAGCTTTCTTT
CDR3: CASSLDKGSEAFF

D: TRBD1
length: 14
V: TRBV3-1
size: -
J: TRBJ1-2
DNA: TGTGCCAGCAGCCAACAACAGGGGGCGTATGGCTACACCTTC
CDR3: CASSQQQGAYGYTF

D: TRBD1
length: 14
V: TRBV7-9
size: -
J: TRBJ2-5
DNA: TGTGCCAGCAGCTATTCAGGGGGCGACGAGACCCAGTACTTC
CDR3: CASSYSGGDETQYF

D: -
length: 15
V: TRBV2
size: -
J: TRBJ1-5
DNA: TGTGCCAGCGGGGGACAATTGGACCCCAATCAGCCCCAGCATTTT
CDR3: CASGGQLDPNQPQHF

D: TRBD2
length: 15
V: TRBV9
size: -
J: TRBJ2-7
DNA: TGTGCCAGCAGCCCGACGGGGGGTCAAGGGTACGAGCAGTACTTC
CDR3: CASSPTGGQGYEQYF